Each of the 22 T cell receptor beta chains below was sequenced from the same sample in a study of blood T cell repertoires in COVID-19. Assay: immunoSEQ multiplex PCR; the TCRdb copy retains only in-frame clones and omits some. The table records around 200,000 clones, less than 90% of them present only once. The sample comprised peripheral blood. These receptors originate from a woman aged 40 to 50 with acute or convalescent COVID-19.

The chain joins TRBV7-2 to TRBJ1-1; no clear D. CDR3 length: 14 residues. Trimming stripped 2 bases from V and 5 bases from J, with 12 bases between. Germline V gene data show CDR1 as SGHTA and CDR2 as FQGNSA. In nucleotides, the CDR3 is TGTGCCAGCAGCTTACATGAAGCACCGACTGAAGCTTTCTTT. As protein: CASSLHEAPTEAFF.

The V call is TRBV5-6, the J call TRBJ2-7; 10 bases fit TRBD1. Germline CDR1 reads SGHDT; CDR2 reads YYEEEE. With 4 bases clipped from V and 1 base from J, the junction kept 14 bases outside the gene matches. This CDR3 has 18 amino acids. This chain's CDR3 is CASSPGQGQRERSYEQYF. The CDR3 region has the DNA TGTGCCAGCAGCCCGGGACAGGGGCAGCGGGAGCGTTCCTACGAGCAGTACTTC.

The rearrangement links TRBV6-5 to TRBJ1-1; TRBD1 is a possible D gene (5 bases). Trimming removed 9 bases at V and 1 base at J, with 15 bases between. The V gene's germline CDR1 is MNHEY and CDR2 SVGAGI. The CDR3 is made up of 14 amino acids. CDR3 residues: CASGGAPPNTEAFF. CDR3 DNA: TGTGCCAGTGGCGGGGCCCCTCCGAACACTGAAGCTTTCTTT.

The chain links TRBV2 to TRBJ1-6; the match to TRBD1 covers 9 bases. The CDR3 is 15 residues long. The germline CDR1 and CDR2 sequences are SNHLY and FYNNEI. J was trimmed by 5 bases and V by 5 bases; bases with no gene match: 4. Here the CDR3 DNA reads TGTGCCAGCAGTTGGGGGACAGGGAATAATTCACCCCTCCACTTT. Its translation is CASSWGTGNNSPLHF.

The CDR3 is CAWSARGNGELFF. In nucleotides, the CDR3 is TGTGCCTGGAGTGCCAGGGGTAACGGGGAGCTGTTTTTT. The rearrangement uses TRBV30 and TRBJ2-2; a weak D match, TRBD1 (6 bases). Trimming cost V 1 base and J 7 bases, with 10 bases left between them. The germline V gene has CDR1 GTSNPN and CDR2 SVGIG (reference sequence). The CDR3 is 13 amino acids. The full variable domain, in which reference TRBV30 and TRBJ2-2 provide the parts outside the CDR3, is SQTIHQWPATLVQPVGSPLSLECTVEGTSNPNLYWYRQAAGRGLQLLFYSVGIGQISSEVPQNLSASRPQDRQFILSSKKLLLSDSGFYLCAWSARGNGELFFGEGSRLTVL.

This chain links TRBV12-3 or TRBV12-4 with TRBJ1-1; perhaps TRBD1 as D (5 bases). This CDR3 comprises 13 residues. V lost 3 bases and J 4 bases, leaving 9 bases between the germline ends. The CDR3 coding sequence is TGTGCCAGCAGTTTTGAAAGGGGCACTGAAGCTTTCTTT. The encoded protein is CASSFERGTEAFF.

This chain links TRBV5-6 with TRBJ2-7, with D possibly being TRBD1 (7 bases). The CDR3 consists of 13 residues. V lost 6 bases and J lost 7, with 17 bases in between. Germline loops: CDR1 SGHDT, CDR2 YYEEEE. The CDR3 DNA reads TGTGCCAGCACGGAGGGGGCGCTAGGGGAGCAGTACTTC. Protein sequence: CASTEGALGEQYF. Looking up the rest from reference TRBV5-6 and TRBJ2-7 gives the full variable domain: DAGVTQSPTHLIKTRGQQVTLRCSPKSGHDTVSWYQQALGQGPQFIFQYYEEEERQRGNFPDRFSGHQFPNYSSELNVNALLLGDSALYLCASTEGALGEQYFGPGTRLTVT.

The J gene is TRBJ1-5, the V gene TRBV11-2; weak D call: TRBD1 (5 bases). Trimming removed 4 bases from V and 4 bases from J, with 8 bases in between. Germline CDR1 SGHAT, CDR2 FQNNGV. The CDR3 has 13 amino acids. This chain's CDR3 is CASSSDRNQPQHF. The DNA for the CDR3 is TGTGCCAGCAGCTCCGACAGAAATCAGCCCCAGCATTTT.

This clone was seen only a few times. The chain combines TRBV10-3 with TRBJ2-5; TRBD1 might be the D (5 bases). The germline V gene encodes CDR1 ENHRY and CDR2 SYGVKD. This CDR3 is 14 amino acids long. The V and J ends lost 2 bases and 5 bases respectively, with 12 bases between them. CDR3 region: CAISETRVPETQYF. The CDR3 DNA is TGTGCCATCAGTGAGACCAGGGTTCCGGAGACCCAGTACTTC.

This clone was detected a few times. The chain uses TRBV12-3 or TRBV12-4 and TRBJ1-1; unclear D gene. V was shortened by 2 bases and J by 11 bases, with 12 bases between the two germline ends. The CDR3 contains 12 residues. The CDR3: CASSLSPGRAFF. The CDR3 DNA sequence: TGTGCCAGCAGTTTAAGTCCGGGAAGGGCTTTCTTT.

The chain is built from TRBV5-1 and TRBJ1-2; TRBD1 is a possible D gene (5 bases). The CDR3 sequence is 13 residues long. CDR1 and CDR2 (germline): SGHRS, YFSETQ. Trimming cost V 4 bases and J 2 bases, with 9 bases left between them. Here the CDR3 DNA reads TGCGCCAGCAGCGCGCAGGGCAACTATGGCTACACCTTC. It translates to CASSAQGNYGYTF.

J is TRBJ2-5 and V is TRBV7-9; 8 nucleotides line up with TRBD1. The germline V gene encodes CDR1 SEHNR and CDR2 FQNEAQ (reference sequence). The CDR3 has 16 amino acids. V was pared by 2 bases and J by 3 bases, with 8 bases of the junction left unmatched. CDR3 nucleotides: TGTGCCAGCAGCTTATCTCCCGGGACAGGAGAAGAGACCCAGTACTTC. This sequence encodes CASSLSPGTGEETQYF.

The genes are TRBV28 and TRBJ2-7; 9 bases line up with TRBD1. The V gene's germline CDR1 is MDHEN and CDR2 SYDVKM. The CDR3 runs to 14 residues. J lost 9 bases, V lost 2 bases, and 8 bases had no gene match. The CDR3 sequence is CASSLPDRGMTQYF. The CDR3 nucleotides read TGTGCCAGCAGTTTACCCGACAGGGGGATGACGCAGTACTTC.

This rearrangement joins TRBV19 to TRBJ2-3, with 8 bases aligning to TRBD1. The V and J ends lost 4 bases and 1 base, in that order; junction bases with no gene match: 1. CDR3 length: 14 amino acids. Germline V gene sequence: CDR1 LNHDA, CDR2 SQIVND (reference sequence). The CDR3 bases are TGTGCCAGTAGTACAGGGGGCGGCACAGATACGCAGTATTTT. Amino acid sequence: CASSTGGGTDTQYF.

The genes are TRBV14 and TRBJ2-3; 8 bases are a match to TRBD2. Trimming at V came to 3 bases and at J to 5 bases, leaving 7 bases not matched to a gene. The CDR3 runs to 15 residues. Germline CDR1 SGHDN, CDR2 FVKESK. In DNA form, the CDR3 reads TGTGCCAGCAGCCACACGGGAGGGCCGGTAGATACGCAGTATTTT. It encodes CASSHTGGPVDTQYF.

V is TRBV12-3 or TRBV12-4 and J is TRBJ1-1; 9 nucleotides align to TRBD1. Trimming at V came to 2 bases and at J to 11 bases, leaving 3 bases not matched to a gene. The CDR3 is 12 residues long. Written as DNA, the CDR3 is TGTGCCAGCAGTTTACGGGACAGGGCGGCTTTCTTT. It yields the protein CASSLRDRAAFF.

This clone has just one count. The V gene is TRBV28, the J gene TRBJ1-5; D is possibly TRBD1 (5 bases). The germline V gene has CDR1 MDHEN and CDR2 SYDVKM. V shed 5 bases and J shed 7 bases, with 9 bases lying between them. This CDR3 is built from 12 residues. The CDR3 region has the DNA TGTGCCAGCAGTCTTTCAGGGCAGCCCCAGCATTTT. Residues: CASSLSGQPQHF.

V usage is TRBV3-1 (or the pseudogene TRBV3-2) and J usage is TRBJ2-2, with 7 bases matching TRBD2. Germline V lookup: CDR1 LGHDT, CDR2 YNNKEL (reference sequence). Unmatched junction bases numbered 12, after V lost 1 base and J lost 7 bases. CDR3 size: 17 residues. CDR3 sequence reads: CASSQASGKFMVGELFF. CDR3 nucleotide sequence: TGTGCCAGCAGCCAAGCCAGCGGGAAGTTTATGGTCGGGGAGCTGTTTTTT.

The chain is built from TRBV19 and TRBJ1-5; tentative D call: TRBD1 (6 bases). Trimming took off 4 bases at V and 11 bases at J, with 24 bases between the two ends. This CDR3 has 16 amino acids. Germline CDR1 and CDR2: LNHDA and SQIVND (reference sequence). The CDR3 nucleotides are TGTGCCAGTAGTACGGCCCTGGGACACCGCCAGCCGGCCCAGCATTTT. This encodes CASSTALGHRQPAQHF.

The CDR3 loop reads CASHPGQGDTGELFF. The CDR3 DNA reads TGTGCCAGCCATCCGGGACAGGGAGACACCGGGGAGCTGTTTTTT. The chain couples TRBV6-4 to TRBJ2-2; 9 bases map to TRBD1. CDR1 is MRHNA, CDR2 SNTAGT, per germline. Trimming removed 8 bases from V and 3 bases from J; junction bases left unmatched: 7. The CDR3 is 15 residues long.

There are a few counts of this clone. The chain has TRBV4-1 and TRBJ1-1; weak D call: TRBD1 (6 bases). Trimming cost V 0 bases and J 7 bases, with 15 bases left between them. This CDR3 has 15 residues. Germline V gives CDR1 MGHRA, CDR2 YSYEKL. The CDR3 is CASSQEFRTVVEAFF. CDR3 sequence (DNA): TGCGCCAGCAGCCAAGAATTCAGGACAGTGGTTGAAGCTTTCTTT.

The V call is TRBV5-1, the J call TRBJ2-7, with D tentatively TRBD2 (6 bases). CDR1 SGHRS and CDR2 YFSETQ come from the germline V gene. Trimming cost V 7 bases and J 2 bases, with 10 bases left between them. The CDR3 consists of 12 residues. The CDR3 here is CASRDSTYEQYF. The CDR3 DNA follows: TGCGCCAGCCGGGACTCGACCTACGAGCAGTACTTC. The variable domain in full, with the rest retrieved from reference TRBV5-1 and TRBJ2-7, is KAGVTQTPRYLIKTRGQQVTLSCSPISGHRSVSWYQQTPGQGLQFLFEYFSETQRNKGNFPGRFSGRQFSNSRSEMNVSTLELGDSALYLCASRDSTYEQYFGPGTRLTVT.